Here is one T cell receptor (beta chain) with its context. Its antigen is unknown. Any patient presenting with uncontrolled infection, other autoimmune disease, pregnancy or lactation was left out. Clinicians diagnosed patients from clinical symptoms, serum thyroxine and TRAb, thyroid ultrasound and orbital computed tomography. These data belong to a study of T cells in Graves' hyperthyroidism and ophthalmopathy. For the study at large: Peripheral blood sampling occurred at initial diagnosis, before any treatment. Study results and limitations: Blood held most thyroid clonotypes expanded above 0.001 frequency.

The CDR3 has 15 amino acids. From germline, CDR1 is LNHDA and CDR2 SQIVND (reference sequence). With 2 bases clipped from V and 4 bases from J, the junction kept 5 bases outside the gene matches. TCR beta CDR3 regions were amplified from RNA. During a first-round RT-PCR of the TCR CDR3, the HTBI primer set was used. A single record per CDR3 protein comes from TCRdb applying MiXCR to the multiplex PCR reads. The sample holds about 710,000 distinct CDR3 sequences, about 17% seen once. The source is a man between 18 and 35 years old with Graves' hyperthyroidism. This rearrangement joins TRBV19 to TRBJ2-1, with 7 bases that match TRBD2. The sample was blood. This CDR3 reads CASSISSGLYNEQFF. In DNA form, the CDR3 reads TGTGCCAGTAGTATATCTAGCGGTTTATACAATGAGCAGTTCTTC.